Below, 17 T cell receptor beta chains from the same sample are listed, as sequenced in a study of blood T cell repertoires in COVID-19. TCRdb's table, derived via immunoSEQ multiplex PCR, lists solely in-frame clones and lacks some. The data contain about 270,000 clones, about 85% of them singletons. Specimen: PBMCs or T cells enriched from blood (not recorded which). The origin of the receptors is a woman between 45 and 60 years old who had recovered from COVID-19.

The V gene is TRBV4-2, the J gene TRBJ2-7; TRBD1 matches at 8 bases. The CDR3 consists of 12 residues. CDR1 and CDR2 from the germline V gene are LGHNA and YNFKEQ. Losses at the gene ends were 4 bases for V and 6 bases for J; bases not matched to a gene: 2. In DNA, the CDR3 is TGTGCCAGCAGCCTCGGACAGGGCGAGCAGTACTTC. Its translation is CASSLGQGEQYF.

The DNA of the CDR3 is TGTGCCACCAGTGATGTGGACTCGTGGGCCTCCAATGAGCAGTTCTTC. Amino acid sequence: CATSDVDSWASNEQFF. This chain joins TRBV24-1 and TRBJ2-1; TRBD2 is a possible D gene (5 bases). The CDR3 runs to 16 residues. V lost 3 bases, J lost 6 bases, and 17 bases lay in between. From germline, CDR1 is KGHDR and CDR2 SFDVKD.

This chain joins TRBV9 and TRBJ1-1; possibly TRBD1 for D (5 bases). Trimming pared 0 bases from V and 4 bases from J, leaving 13 bases between. CDR3 length: 15 amino acids. The germline V gene has CDR1 SGDLS and CDR2 YYNGEE. In DNA form, the CDR3 reads TGTGCCAGCAGCGTAGTATCAGGGCAAACCACTGAAGCTTTCTTT. This encodes CASSVVSGQTTEAFF.

The chain carries TRBV7-9 and TRBJ2-7, with a possible D match to TRBD2 (5 bases). CDR1 and CDR2 from the germline V gene are SEHNR and FQNEAQ (reference sequence). Between the trimmed V and J ends, which lost 3 bases and 5 bases, there was a span of 11 bases. This CDR3 is built from 13 residues. CDR3 in DNA: TGTGCCAGCAGCTTGTCCTCGAGGGACGAGCAGTACTTC. Translated: CASSLSSRDEQYF.

This clone was recorded only once. The CDR3: CASSFGISNQPQHF. The DNA for the CDR3 is TGTGCCAGCAGTTTCGGGATTAGCAATCAGCCCCAGCATTTT. The rearrangement links TRBV28 to TRBJ1-5; D not certain. V was clipped by 3 bases and J by 0 bases, with 6 bases between them. The germline V gene has CDR1 MDHEN and CDR2 SYDVKM. The CDR3 runs 14 residues.

V gene TRBV5-1 combines with J gene TRBJ1-1; D gene ambiguous. Trimming removed 4 bases at V and 6 bases at J, with 22 bases between. Per germline, CDR1 SGHRS and CDR2 YFSETQ. The CDR3 has 16 residues. The CDR3 DNA follows: TGCGCCAGCAGCCTCTACAAGGACCGACGGACTTCTGAAGCTTTCTTT. Protein sequence: CASSLYKDRRTSEAFF.

The rearrangement uses TRBV28 and TRBJ1-2; 9 nucleotides align to TRBD1. The V gene end was trimmed by 6 bases and the J gene end by 0 bases; junction bases not matched to a gene: 8. This CDR3 is built from 16 residues. Germline V gene data show CDR1 as MDHEN and CDR2 as SYDVKM. The CDR3 DNA follows: TGTGCCAGCAGGGGACAGGGTGGGGGAACTAACTATGGCTACACCTTC. This sequence encodes CASRGQGGGTNYGYTF.

The chain carries TRBV2 and TRBJ2-7, with 11 bases identical to TRBD2. The germline CDR1 and CDR2 sequences are SNHLY and FYNNEI. The length of the CDR3 is 16 residues. J was trimmed by 1 base and V by 6 bases; bases with no gene match: 8. CDR3 in DNA: TGTGCCAGCAGCCCCGGACTAGCGGGCTTGTCCTACGAGCAGTACTTC. Translating gives CASSPGLAGLSYEQYF.

This CDR3 reads CATSDTGTYEQYF. The CDR3, as DNA: TGTGCCACCAGTGATACAGGAACCTACGAGCAGTACTTC. This rearrangement joins TRBV24-1 to TRBJ2-7; tentative D call: TRBD1 (5 bases). V was pared by 3 bases and J by 2 bases, with 7 bases between. CDR1 and CDR2 (germline): KGHDR, SFDVKD. CDR3 length: 13 amino acids.

In its sample, this clone was seen once. The V call is TRBV4-1, the J call TRBJ2-1, with TRBD2 identical over 7 bases. Trimming removed 4 bases from V and 7 bases from J; junction bases left unmatched: 10. The germline gives CDR1 MGHRA, CDR2 YSYEKL. The CDR3 has 15 amino acids. The CDR3 nucleotides read TGCGCCAGCAGCCCCTTGGGACTACTTTTGAATGAGCAGTTCTTC. It specifies CASSPLGLLLNEQFF.

The rearrangement joins TRBV12-3 or TRBV12-4 to TRBJ2-7; 8 bases match TRBD1. The trim removed 3 bases at V and 6 bases at J, leaving 4 bases unmatched. The CDR3 loop spans 13 amino acids. The CDR3 nucleotides read TGTGCCAGCAGTTTGATCAGGGGGCGCGAGCAGTACTTC. It codes for CASSLIRGREQYF.

The V gene is TRBV27, the J gene TRBJ2-2, with 8 bases that match TRBD1. Germline V gene data show CDR1 as MNHEY and CDR2 as SMNVEV (reference sequence). CDR3 length: 18 residues. After removal of 6 bases from V and 4 bases from J, the junction contained 16 bases not matched to a gene. CDR3 nucleotides: TGTGCCAGCAGGGATATTAACAGGGGGGTAGCGTTCACCGGGGAGCTGTTTTTT. As protein: CASRDINRGVAFTGELFF.

The rearrangement links TRBV7-3 to TRBJ1-1, with D perhaps TRBD1 (6 bases). Per germline, CDR1 SGHTA and CDR2 FQGTGA. CDR3 length: 13 residues. The V end lost 6 bases, the J end lost 3 bases, and 11 bases lay between the germline ends. The CDR3: CASREQGYTEAFF. CDR3 sequence (DNA): TGTGCCAGCAGGGAACAGGGTTACACTGAAGCTTTCTTT.

The V call is TRBV30, the J call TRBJ2-1, with 11 bases lining up with TRBD2. With 2 bases clipped from V and 0 bases from J, the junction kept 9 bases outside the gene matches. CDR1 is GTSNPN and CDR2 is SVGIG in the germline V gene (reference sequence). This CDR3 contains 18 residues. The CDR3 DNA reads TGTGCCTGGAGTCTGGGACTAGCGGCCTTGAGCTCCTACAATGAGCAGTTCTTC. Translating it yields CAWSLGLAALSSYNEQFF.

This chain links TRBV4-2 with TRBJ1-1; D perhaps matches TRBD1 (6 bases). V lost 0 bases to trimming and J lost 4 bases, with 15 bases between them. The CDR3 sequence is 16 residues long. The germline gives CDR1 LGHNA, CDR2 YNFKEQ. The CDR3 sequence is CASSQEGTSVSTEAFF. Here the CDR3 DNA reads TGTGCCAGCAGCCAAGAGGGGACATCAGTGAGCACTGAAGCTTTCTTT.

The chain has TRBV6-5 and TRBJ2-2, with 7 bases fitting TRBD2. V trimming: 4 bases; J trimming: 2 bases; junction bases outside the gene matches: 4. In germline, CDR1 is MNHEY, CDR2 SVGAGI. CDR3 length: 15 residues. CDR3 loop: CASSSLAANTGELFF. The DNA of the CDR3 is TGTGCCAGCAGTTCGCTAGCGGCCAACACCGGGGAGCTGTTTTTT.

This clone has only one observation. This sequence joins TRBV30 and TRBJ1-5; 8 positions match TRBD1. Per germline, CDR1 GTSNPN and CDR2 SVGIG (reference sequence). The CDR3 runs to 15 residues. V shed 5 bases, J shed 4 bases, and the junction held 10 bases outside the gene matches. For the CDR3, the DNA is TGTGCCTGGGATCCGGGGGACAGGAAAAATCAGCCCCAGCATTTT. Protein product: CAWDPGDRKNQPQHF.